Listed below are T cell receptor beta chains from one sample, sequenced in a study of blood T cell repertoires in COVID-19. Method: immunoSEQ multiplex PCR; TCRdb's copy keeps in-frame clones and lacks some. In the table there are tens of thousands of clones, approximately 91% of which are singletons. The sequenced sample was peripheral blood. Every receptor here comes from a woman of 80 years or more with acute or convalescent COVID-19. Each CDR3 is given with its conserved first and last residue. A D gene is named only where the DNA matches it firmly. A clone size is listed for some rows: how often the clone was seen (once, few, many), or a class if it is expanded.

d_call j_call v_call clone_size cdr3_aa cdr3_nt
- TRBJ1-1 TRBV27 - CASSFRRPTQGRLEAFF TGTGCCAGCAGTTTCCGCCGGCCAACTCAGGGGCGATTGGAAGCTTTCTTT
- TRBJ1-6 TRBV21-1 - CASSNRTDREWNSPLHF TGTGCCAGCAGCAATCGGACTGACAGGGAATGGAATTCACCCCTCCACTTT
- TRBJ1-2 TRBV5-8 - CASSLTGFYGYTF TGTGCCAGCAGCCTAACAGGGTTCTATGGCTACACCTTC
TRBD2 TRBJ2-7 TRBV11-2 - CASSWTGTSGYEQYF TGTGCCAGCAGCTGGACCGGGACTAGCGGATACGAGCAGTACTTC
- TRBJ1-1 TRBV6-5 - CASSYKKRGTEAFF TGTGCCAGCAGTTACAAGAAAAGGGGCACTGAAGCTTTCTTT
TRBD1 TRBJ2-6 TRBV19 - CASMPDRGSGANVLTF TGTGCCAGTATGCCGGACAGGGGATCGGGGGCCAACGTCCTGACTTTC
- TRBJ2-3 TRBV4-3 - CASSQVAGPGSVTDTQYF TGCGCCAGCAGCCAAGTGGCGGGGCCTGGGAGCGTGACAGATACGCAGTATTTT
TRBD1 TRBJ2-1 TRBV25-1 - CASSVTGGAYNEQFF TGTGCCAGCAGTGTGACAGGGGGCGCCTACAATGAGCAGTTCTTC
TRBD1 TRBJ1-4 TRBV13 few CASSIRTGGYEKLFF TGTGCCAGCAGCATCCGGACAGGGGGTTACGAAAAACTGTTTTTT
TRBD1 TRBJ2-7 TRBV7-9 - CASSSGQGSLIYEQYF TGTGCCAGCAGCTCGGGACAGGGGTCCCTGATCTACGAGCAGTACTTC
- TRBJ2-1 TRBV29-1 - CSVDAPRGLPSGQFF TGCAGCGTTGACGCCCCTCGGGGTCTCCCTTCGGGGCAGTTCTTC